This T cell receptor (beta chain) was identified during a study of blood T cell repertoires in COVID-19. The wider study: The United States, Italy and Spain were the sources of the acute and convalescent COVID-19 samples. From T cells, B-cell-depleted T cells, or PBMCs came the material, which was cDNA or gDNA.

As processed by the authors: The authors estimated nucleated cell counts from reference gene primer amplification. Using immunoSEQ multiplex PCR, the repertoire was profiled, and TCRdb retains in-frame clones only, with some absent. V and J calls and clone size are as listed in that table; D and trimming were resolved from the DNA. Here the sample spans 250,000 or so clones, over 70% being singletons. Germline-derived CDR1 and CDR2 are GTSNPN and SVGIG (reference sequence). The V end lost 1 base, the J end lost 5 bases, and 17 bases lay between the germline ends. This CDR3 contains 15 residues. The chain carries TRBV30 and TRBJ1-1; no firm D call. Material for sequencing was peripheral blood. This clonotype originated in a woman aged 40 to 50 who had recovered from COVID-19. The CDR3 region is CAWSGAPITRTEAFF. DNA of the CDR3: TGTGCCTGGAGTGGGGCCCCAATCACACGGACTGAAGCTTTCTTT.